The 8 T cell receptor beta chains given below trace back to one sample, sequenced in a study of control samples from healthy donors and cancer patients. TCRdb keeps only in-frame clones here, not all; method: immunoSEQ multiplex PCR. The sample contains over 150,000 clones, about 94% of which appear only once. The sequenced sample consisted of blood. Every receptor here comes from a man in his forties in good health.

The chain links TRBV5-1 to TRBJ2-5; no reliable D call. V lost 4 bases to trimming and J lost 5 bases, with 9 bases between them. Germline values: CDR1 SGHRS, CDR2 YFSETQ. This CDR3 contains 12 residues. CDR3 loop: CASSLLSETQYF. The DNA for the CDR3 is TGCGCCAGCAGCCTTCTGTCGGAGACCCAGTACTTC.

This chain links TRBV5-5 with TRBJ2-3; 7 bases match TRBD2. This CDR3 has 14 amino acids. The germline CDR1 and CDR2 sequences are SGHKS and YYEKEE (reference sequence). Trimming took 3 bases from V and 7 from J; bases not matched to a gene: 8. The CDR3 DNA sequence: TGTGCCAGCAGCTCGGGACTAACAAGGTATACGCAGTATTTT. It specifies CASSSGLTRYTQYF.

The chain is built from TRBV7-9 and TRBJ1-1, with 7 bases matching TRBD1. The CDR3 totals 12 residues. With 3 bases clipped from V and 9 bases from J, the junction kept 4 bases outside the gene matches. The V gene's germline CDR1 is SEHNR and CDR2 FQNEAQ (reference sequence). The CDR3 spells CASSLTGWQAFF. In DNA, the CDR3 is TGTGCCAGCAGCTTGACAGGGTGGCAAGCTTTCTTT. Supplemented by reference TRBV7-9 and TRBJ1-1, the full variable domain reads DTGVSQNPRHKITKRGQNVTFRCDPISEHNRLYWYRQTLGQGPEFLTYFQNEAQLEKSRLLSDRFSAERPKGSFSTLEIQRTEQGDSAMYLCASSLTGWQAFFGQGTRLTVV.

The chain recombines TRBV4-3 with TRBJ2-7, with D unclear. The CDR3 extends over 18 amino acids. V was pared by 3 bases and J by 0 bases, with 21 bases between. The germline V gene has CDR1 LGHNA and CDR2 YSLEER. CDR3: CASSHKRWDDGASYEQYF. CDR3 DNA sequence: TGCGCCAGCAGCCACAAACGATGGGATGACGGTGCCTCCTACGAGCAGTACTTC.

The chain links TRBV3-1 (or the pseudogene TRBV3-2) to TRBJ1-2, with D maybe TRBD1 (5 bases). The V and J ends lost 2 bases and 8 bases respectively, with 12 bases between them. Germline values: CDR1 LGHDT, CDR2 YNNKEL (reference sequence). This CDR3 is built from 13 residues. CDR3 loop: CASSQSGAVGYTF. The CDR3 DNA reads TGTGCCAGCAGCCAAAGTGGGGCGGTAGGCTACACCTTC.

Remarks on this clone: A junction boundary mismatches the germline segment, possibly from a read error. This sequence joins TRBV19 and TRBJ1-1; D remains unclear. The CDR3 spans 13 residues. Germline CDR1 LNHDA, CDR2 SQIVND (reference sequence). The CDR3 DNA follows: TGTGCCAGTAACCAGAGGATGAACACTGAAGCTCTCTTT. Its translation: CASNQRMNTEALF. Combining the CDR3 with reference TRBV19 and TRBJ1-1 gives the whole variable domain DGGITQSPKYLFRKEGQNVTLSCEQNLNHDAMYWYRQDPGQGLRLIYYSQIVNDFQKGDIAEGYSVSREKKESFPLTVTSAQKNPTAFYLCASNQRMNTEALFGQGTRLTVV.

V and J are TRBV10-1 and TRBJ2-3; TRBD2 might be the D (5 bases). The CDR3 is 14 residues long. Germline values: CDR1 WNHNN, CDR2 SYGVQD (reference sequence). V was cut by 1 base and J by 7 bases, with 12 bases left in between. The CDR3 loop is CASSEFGVRNTQYF. CDR3 sequence (DNA): TGCGCCAGCAGTGAGTTCGGGGTTAGGAATACGCAGTATTTT.

This CDR3 is CASSFDRDYEQYF. The CDR3, as DNA: TGTGCCAGCAGCTTCGACAGAGACTACGAGCAGTACTTC. The rearrangement uses TRBV5-6 and TRBJ2-7; possibly TRBD1 for D (5 bases). Trimming took 2 bases from V and 3 from J, leaving 9 bases between them. Germline lookup yields CDR1 SGHDT and CDR2 YYEEEE. The CDR3 has 13 amino acids.